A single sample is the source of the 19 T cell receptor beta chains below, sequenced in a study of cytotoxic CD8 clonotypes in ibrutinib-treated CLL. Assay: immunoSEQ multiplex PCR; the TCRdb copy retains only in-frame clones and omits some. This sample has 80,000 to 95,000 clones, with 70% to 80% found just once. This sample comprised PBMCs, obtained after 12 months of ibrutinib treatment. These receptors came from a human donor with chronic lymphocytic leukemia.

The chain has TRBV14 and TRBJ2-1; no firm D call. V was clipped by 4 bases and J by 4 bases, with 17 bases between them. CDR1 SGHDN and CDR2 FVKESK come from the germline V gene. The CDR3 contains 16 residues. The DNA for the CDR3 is TGTGCCAGCAGCCCCACCCTCCTGTGGGCTTACAATGAGCAGTTCTTC. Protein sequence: CASSPTLLWAYNEQFF.

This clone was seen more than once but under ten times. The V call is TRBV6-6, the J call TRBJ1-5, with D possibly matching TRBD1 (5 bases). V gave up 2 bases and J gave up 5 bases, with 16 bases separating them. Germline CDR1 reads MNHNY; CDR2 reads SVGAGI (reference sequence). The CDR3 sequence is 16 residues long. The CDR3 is CASSYLGLEGDQPQHF. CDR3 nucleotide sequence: TGTGCCAGCAGTTACCTGGGGCTCGAGGGCGATCAGCCCCAGCATTTT.

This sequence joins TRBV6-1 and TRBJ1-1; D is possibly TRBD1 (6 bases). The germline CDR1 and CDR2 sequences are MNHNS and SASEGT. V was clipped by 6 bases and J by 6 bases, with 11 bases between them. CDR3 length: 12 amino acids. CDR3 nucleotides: TGTGCCAGCAGGGGGGCCCCGCCTGAAGCTTTCTTT. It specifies CASRGAPPEAFF.

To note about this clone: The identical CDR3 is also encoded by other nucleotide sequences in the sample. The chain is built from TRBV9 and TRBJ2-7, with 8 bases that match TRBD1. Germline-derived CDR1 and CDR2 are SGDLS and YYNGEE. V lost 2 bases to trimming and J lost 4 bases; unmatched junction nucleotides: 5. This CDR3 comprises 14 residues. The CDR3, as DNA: TGTGCCAGCAGCGTCGGTCAGGGGGCGTACGAGCAGTACTTC. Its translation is CASSVGQGAYEQYF.

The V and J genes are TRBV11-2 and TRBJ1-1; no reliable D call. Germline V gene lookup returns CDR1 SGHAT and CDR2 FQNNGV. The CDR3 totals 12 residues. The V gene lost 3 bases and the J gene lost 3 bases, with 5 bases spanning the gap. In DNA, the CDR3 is TGTGCCAGCAGCTTTGGGGACACTGAAGCTTTCTTT. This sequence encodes CASSFGDTEAFF.

The chain's CDR3 is CASSLGSGGSSYEQYF. CDR3 in DNA: TGTGCCAGCAGCTTAGGTTCTGGCGGGAGCTCCTACGAGCAGTACTTC. The chain has TRBV7-2 and TRBJ2-7; 7 nucleotides line up with TRBD2. V shed 1 base, J shed 0 bases, and the junction held 6 bases outside the gene matches. This CDR3 has 16 amino acids. The germline gives CDR1 SGHTA, CDR2 FQGNSA.

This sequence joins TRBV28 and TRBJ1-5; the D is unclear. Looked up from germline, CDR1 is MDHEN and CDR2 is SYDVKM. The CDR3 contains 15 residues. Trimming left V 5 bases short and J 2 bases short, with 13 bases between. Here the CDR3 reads CASSPAAWGNQPQHF. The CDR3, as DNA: TGTGCCAGCAGTCCCGCGGCCTGGGGCAATCAGCCCCAGCATTTT.

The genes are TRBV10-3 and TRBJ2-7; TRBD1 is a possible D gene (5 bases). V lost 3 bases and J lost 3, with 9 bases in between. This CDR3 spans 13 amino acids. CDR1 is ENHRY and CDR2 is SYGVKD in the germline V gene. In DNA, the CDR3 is TGTGCCATCAGTGATCGACAGAACTACGAGCAGTACTTC. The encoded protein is CAISDRQNYEQYF.

CDR3 amino acids: CASSPGGESDTQYF. As DNA, the CDR3 is TGTGCCAGCAGCCCGGGGGGGGAATCAGATACGCAGTATTTT. V is TRBV7-7 and J is TRBJ2-3; 8 positions agree with TRBD2. The V segment lost 5 bases and the J segment 4 bases; nucleotides outside the gene matches: 5. Per germline, CDR1 SSHAT and CDR2 FNYEAQ (reference sequence). The CDR3 spans 14 residues.

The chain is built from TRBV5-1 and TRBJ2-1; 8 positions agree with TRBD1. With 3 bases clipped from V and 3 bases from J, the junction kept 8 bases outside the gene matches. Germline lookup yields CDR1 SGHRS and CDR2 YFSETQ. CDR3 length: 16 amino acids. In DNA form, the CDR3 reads TGCGCCAGCAGCTGGAGGGGACAGGTGTTCTACAATGAGCAGTTCTTC. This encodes CASSWRGQVFYNEQFF.

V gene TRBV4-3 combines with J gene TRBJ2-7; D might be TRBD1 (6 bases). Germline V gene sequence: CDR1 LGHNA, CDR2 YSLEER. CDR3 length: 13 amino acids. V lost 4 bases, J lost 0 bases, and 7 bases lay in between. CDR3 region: CASSRDISYEQYF. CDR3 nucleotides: TGCGCCAGCAGCCGGGACATCTCCTACGAGCAGTACTTC.

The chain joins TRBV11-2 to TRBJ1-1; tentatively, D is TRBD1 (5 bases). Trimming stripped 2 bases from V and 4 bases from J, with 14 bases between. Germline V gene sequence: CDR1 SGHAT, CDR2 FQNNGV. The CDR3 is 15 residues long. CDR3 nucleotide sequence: TGTGCCAGCAGCTTATCCCCCCCAAGGGGCACTGAAGCTTTCTTT. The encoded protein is CASSLSPPRGTEAFF. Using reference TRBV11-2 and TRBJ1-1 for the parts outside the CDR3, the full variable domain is EAGVAQSPRYKIIEKRQSVAFWCNPISGHATLYWYQQILGQGPKLLIQFQNNGVVDDSQLPKDRFSAERLKGVDSTLKIQPAKLEDSAVYLCASSLSPPRGTEAFFGQGTRLTVV.

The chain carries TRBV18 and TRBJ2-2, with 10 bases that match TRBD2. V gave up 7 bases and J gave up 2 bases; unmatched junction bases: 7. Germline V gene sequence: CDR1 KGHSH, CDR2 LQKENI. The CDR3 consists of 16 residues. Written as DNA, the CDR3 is TGTGCCAGCTTAGCAACTAGCGGGATCAACACCGGGGAGCTGTTTTTT. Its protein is CASLATSGINTGELFF. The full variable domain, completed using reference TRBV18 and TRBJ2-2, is NAGVMQNPRHLVRRRGQEARLRCSPMKGHSHVYWYRQLPEEGLKFMVYLQKENIIDESGMPKERFSAEFPKEGPSILRIQQVVRGDSAAYFCASLATSGINTGELFFGEGSRLTVL.

The CDR3 loop reads CASSSGPGSVDGYTF. The CDR3 DNA is TGTGCCAGCAGCTCCGGACCTGGCTCGGTGGATGGCTACACCTTC. V and J are TRBV7-9 and TRBJ1-2; no reliable D call. The germline V gene has CDR1 SEHNR and CDR2 FQNEAQ (reference sequence). The CDR3 sequence is 15 residues long. V lost 4 bases to trimming and J lost 6 bases, with 18 bases between them.

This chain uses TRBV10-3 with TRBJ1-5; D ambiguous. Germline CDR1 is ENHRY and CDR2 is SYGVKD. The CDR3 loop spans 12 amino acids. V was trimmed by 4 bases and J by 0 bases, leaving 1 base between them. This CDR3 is CAISGSNQPQHF. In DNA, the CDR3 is TGTGCCATCAGTGGTAGCAATCAGCCCCAGCATTTT.

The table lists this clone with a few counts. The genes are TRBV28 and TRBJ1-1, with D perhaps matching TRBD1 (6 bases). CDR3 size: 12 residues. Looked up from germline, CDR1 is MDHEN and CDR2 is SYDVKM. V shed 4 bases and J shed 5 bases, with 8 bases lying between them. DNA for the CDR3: TGTGCCAGCAGTTCAGGACAGACTGAAGCTTTCTTT. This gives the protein CASSSGQTEAFF.

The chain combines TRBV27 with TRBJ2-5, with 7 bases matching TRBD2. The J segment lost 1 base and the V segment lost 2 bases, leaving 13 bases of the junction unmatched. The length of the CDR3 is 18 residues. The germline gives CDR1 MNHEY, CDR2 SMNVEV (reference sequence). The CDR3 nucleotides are TGTGCCAGCAGTTTAGTGGCTAGCGGAGGCCCCCTCCAAGAGACCCAGTACTTC. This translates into CASSLVASGGPLQETQYF.

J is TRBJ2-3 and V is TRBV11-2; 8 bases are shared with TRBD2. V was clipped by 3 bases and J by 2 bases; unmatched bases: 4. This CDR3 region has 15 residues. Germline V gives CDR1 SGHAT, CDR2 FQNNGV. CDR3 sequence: CASSFWRGVTDTQYF. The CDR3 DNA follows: TGTGCCAGCAGCTTTTGGCGGGGGGTCACAGATACGCAGTATTTT.

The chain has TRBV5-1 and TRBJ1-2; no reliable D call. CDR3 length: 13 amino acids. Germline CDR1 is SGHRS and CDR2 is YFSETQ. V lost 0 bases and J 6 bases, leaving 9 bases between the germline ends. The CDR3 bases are TGCGCCAGCAGCTTGGGAAGTGGGGATGGCTACACCTTC. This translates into CASSLGSGDGYTF.